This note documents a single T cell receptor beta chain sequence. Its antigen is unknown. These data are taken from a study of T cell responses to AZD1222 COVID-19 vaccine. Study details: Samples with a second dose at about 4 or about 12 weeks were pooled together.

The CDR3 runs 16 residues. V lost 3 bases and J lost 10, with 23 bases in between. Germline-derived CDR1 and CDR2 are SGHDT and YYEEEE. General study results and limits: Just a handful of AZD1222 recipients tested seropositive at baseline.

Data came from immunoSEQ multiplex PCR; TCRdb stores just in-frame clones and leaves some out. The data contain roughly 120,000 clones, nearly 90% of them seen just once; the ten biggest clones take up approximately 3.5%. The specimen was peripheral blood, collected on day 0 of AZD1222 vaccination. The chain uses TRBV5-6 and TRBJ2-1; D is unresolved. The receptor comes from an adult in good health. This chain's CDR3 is CASSYRRLPRSEEQFF. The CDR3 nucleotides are TGTGCCAGCAGCTACCGCCGACTCCCGCGTTCCGAAGAGCAGTTCTTC.